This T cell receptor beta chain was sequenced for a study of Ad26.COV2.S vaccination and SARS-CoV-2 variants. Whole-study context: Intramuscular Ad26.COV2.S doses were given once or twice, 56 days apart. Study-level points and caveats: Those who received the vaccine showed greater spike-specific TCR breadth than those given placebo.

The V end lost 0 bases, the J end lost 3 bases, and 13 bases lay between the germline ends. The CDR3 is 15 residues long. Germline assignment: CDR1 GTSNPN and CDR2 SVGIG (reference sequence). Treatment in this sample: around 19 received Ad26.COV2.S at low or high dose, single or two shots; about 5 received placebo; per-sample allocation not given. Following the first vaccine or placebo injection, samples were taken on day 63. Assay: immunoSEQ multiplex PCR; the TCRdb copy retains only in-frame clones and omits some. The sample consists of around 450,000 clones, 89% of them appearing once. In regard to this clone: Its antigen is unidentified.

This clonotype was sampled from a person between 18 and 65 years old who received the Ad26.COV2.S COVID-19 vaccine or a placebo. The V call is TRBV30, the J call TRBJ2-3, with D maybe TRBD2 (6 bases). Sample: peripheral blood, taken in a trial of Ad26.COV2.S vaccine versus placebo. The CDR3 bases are TGTGCCTGGAGTGTACTTCGGGGGAGAACAGATACGCAGTATTTT. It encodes CAWSVLRGRTDTQYF.